These 7 T cell receptor beta chains share one sample of origin, sequenced in a study of cytomegalovirus exposure and HLA in healthy donors (TCRdb year 2017). The receptor library was made with the immunoSEQ multiplex PCR assay. For the multiplex PCR, a mixture combining 60 forward primers for TCR Vbeta segments and 13 reverse primers for TCR Jbeta segments was used. This immuneACCESS table, as held by TCRdb, lists in-frame sequences with V and J called but not all clones. Of the missing ones, under half trace to an unresolved V gene in checked studies; the others have no known cause. The data table for this sample lists roughly 100,000 clones. Around 3.2% of the sample comes from the top ten. What was sequenced was PBMCs. All receptors come from a man aged 35-49 years in good health and CMV-seronegative.

This chain joins TRBV10-3 and TRBJ2-5; TRBD2 agrees at 10 bases. The J call may not be correct, given that the DNA end is closer to TRBJ2-7. The CDR3 has 14 amino acids. The germline V gene encodes CDR1 ENHRY and CDR2 SYGVKD. CDR3: CAAKAAGGPGEQYF. DNA for the CDR3: TGTGCCGCCAAAGCAGCGGGAGGGCCGGGCGAGCAGTACTTC.

The chain employs TRBV4-2 and TRBJ2-6, with TRBD2 matching 9 bases. The junction had 9 bases not matched to a gene; V was cut back by 0 bases and J by 3 bases. This CDR3 comprises 19 residues. Germline CDR1 and CDR2: LGHNA and YNFKEQ. CDR3 sequence reads: CASSQDRGGGAGGANVLTF. Written as DNA, the CDR3 is TGTGCCAGCAGCCAAGATAGGGGCGGGGGGGCCGGTGGGGCCAACGTCCTGACTTTC.

The V and J genes are TRBV7-2 and TRBJ1-6; 10 positions agree with TRBD1. Germline loops: CDR1 SGHTA, CDR2 FQGNSA. V was pared by 1 base and J by 7 bases, with 7 bases of the junction left unmatched. The CDR3 loop spans 17 amino acids. CDR3 region: CASSLVPPGQGNSPLHF. CDR3 nucleotide sequence: TGTGCCAGCAGCTTAGTTCCTCCGGGACAGGGGAATTCACCCCTCCACTTT.

This chain uses TRBV5-1 with TRBJ2-5; D perhaps matches TRBD1 (6 bases). The tail of the sequence fits TRBJ2-7 better, so the J call may be wrong. The CDR3 contains 14 residues. Germline CDR1 and CDR2: SGHRS and YFSETQ. CDR3 protein: CASNLQGQGGEQYF. The CDR3 DNA follows: TGCGCCAGCAACCTTCAGGGGCAGGGTGGCGAGCAGTACTTC.

V and J are TRBV29-1 and TRBJ2-7; TRBD1 agrees at 8 bases. V lost 6 bases to trimming and J lost 7 bases; unmatched junction nucleotides: 5. Per the germline V gene, CDR1 is SQVTM and CDR2 is ANQGSEA. The CDR3 is 11 amino acids. The CDR3 is CSVLTGVEQYF. CDR3 nucleotide sequence: TGCAGCGTACTGACAGGGGTAGAGCAGTACTTC.

This chain connects TRBV6-1 to TRBJ1-5, with TRBD1 identical over 10 bases. The CDR3 has 15 amino acids. Trimming removed 3 bases from V and 4 bases from J; junction bases left unmatched: 3. Germline assignment: CDR1 MNHNS and CDR2 SASEGT. This CDR3 reads CASSDPGQGNQPQHF. The CDR3 DNA follows: TGTGCCAGCAGTGACCCGGGACAGGGGAATCAGCCCCAGCATTTT.

The chain couples TRBV12-5 to TRBJ2-3, with 11 bases that match TRBD1. CDR1 is LGHNT, CDR2 FRNRAP, per germline. J lost 8 bases, V lost 0 bases, and 1 base had no gene match. This CDR3 region has 14 residues. The chain's CDR3 is CASGLVGQGGTQYF. CDR3 nucleotides: TGTGCTAGTGGTTTGGTGGGACAGGGGGGTACGCAGTATTTT.